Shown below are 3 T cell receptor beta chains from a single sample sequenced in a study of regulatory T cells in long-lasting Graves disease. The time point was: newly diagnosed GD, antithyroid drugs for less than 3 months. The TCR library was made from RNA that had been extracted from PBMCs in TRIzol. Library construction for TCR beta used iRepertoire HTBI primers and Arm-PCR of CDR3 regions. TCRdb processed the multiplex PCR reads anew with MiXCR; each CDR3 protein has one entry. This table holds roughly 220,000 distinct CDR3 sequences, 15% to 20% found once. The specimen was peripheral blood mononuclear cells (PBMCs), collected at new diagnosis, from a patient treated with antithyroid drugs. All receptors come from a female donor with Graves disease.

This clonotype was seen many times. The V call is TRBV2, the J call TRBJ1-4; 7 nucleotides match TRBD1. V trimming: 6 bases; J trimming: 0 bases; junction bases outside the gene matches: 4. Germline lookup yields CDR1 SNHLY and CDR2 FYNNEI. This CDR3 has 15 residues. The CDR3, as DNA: TGTGCCAGCAGCCAGGGGGTTGCAACTAATGAAAAACTGTTTTTT. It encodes CASSQGVATNEKLFF.

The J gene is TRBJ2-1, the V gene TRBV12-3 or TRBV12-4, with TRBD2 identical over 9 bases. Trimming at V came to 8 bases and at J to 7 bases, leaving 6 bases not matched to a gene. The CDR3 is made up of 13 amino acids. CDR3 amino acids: CASQGLARNEQFF. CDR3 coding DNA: TGTGCCAGCCAAGGACTAGCGCGGAATGAGCAGTTCTTC.

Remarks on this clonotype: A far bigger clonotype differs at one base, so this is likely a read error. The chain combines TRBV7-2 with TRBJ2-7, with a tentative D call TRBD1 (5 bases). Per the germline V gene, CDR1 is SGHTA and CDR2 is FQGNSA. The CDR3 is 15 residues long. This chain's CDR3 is CSSSLDPQGRVEQYF. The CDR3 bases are TGTTCCAGCAGCTTAGATCCCCAGGGTCGCGTCGAGCAGTACTTC.